The 2 T cell receptor beta chains listed next were all sequenced from one sample in a study of blood T cell repertoires in COVID-19. Here immunoSEQ multiplex PCR was the method, and the copy in TCRdb shows in-frame clones only, minus some. The table has over 250,000 clones, 75% to 90% seen once. Input material: peripheral blood. Source of these receptors: a man between 45 and 60 years old with acute or convalescent COVID-19.

This CDR3 reads CASSLQRTTDTQYF. The CDR3 region has the DNA TGTGCCAGCAGCTTGCAGCGTACGACAGATACGCAGTATTTT. V is TRBV7-3 and J is TRBJ2-3, with no clear D. This CDR3 has 14 amino acids. V dropped 3 bases and J dropped 3 bases, with 10 bases sitting between them. CDR1 is SGHTA, CDR2 FQGTGA, per germline.

The chain has TRBV5-1 and TRBJ1-2, with D maybe TRBD1 (5 bases). The germline V and J ends were trimmed by 0 bases and 10 bases, with 13 bases remaining between them. The germline V gene has CDR1 SGHRS and CDR2 YFSETQ. CDR3 length: 13 residues. CDR3 DNA: TGCGCCAGCAGCTTGGGGGCGGGACTGGCCTACACCTTC. Protein product: CASSLGAGLAYTF.